This T cell receptor (beta chain) was captured in a study of response to subunit inactivated influenza vaccine. Points from the study as a whole: Seasonal influenza vaccination, on each occasion, was suggested by the authors to recruit few new T cells.

This CDR3 contains 13 residues. Germline CDR1 reads SGHDN; CDR2 reads FVKESK. The V and J ends lost 4 bases and 2 bases respectively, with 7 bases between them. In TCRdb, the RT-PCR reads were re-called with MiXCR into one record per CDR3 protein. The profile shows about 180,000 distinct CDR3 sequences, roughly 10% of them singletons. Concerning this clonotype itself: As yet, its antigen is unknown.

The receptor's source is a man aged 50-75 years who received an inactivated influenza vaccine. The chain uses TRBV14 and TRBJ2-3; D is uncertain. Here the sequenced sample was CD8+ T cells sorted from PBMCs, taken around 25 months after vaccination. CDR3 bases: TGTGCCAGCAGCCCGATTGTCACAGATACGCAGTATTTT. This translates into CASSPIVTDTQYF.